This T cell receptor beta chain was identified in a study of CD8 T cells in Susac syndrome. General study findings and limits: The study conceded that relatively few individuals underwent its TCR sequencing and HLA analysis.

Negative isolation yielded CD4+ and CD8+ T cells, and FACS enriched TEMRA cells. This CDR3 spans 17 amino acids. Per germline, CDR1 MNHEY and CDR2 SVGEGT. With V trimmed by 5 bases and J by 8 bases, 17 bases remained unmatched. When the RNA was reverse transcribed, random hexamers were used with an input of about 0.5 to 1 ug. Amplification of TCR beta CDR3 used immunoSEQ multiplex PCR across 54 Vbeta and 13 Jbeta. TCRdb ran MiXCR on the immunoSEQ multiplex PCR reads and lists one entry per CDR3 protein. Of about 250,000 distinct CDR3 sequences in the sample, just under 95% were seen once. Comment on this clonotype: Its antigen is unidentified.

The sample taken for sequencing was CD4+ T cells from PBMCs. The origin of this receptor is a human donor with multiple sclerosis. The chain combines TRBV6-2 or TRBV6-3 with TRBJ2-1, with TRBD2 identical over 8 bases. The chain's CDR3 is CASSTIGLAPRVYEQFF. The DNA for the CDR3 is TGTGCCAGCAGTACGATAGGACTAGCCCCGAGGGTTTATGAGCAGTTCTTC.